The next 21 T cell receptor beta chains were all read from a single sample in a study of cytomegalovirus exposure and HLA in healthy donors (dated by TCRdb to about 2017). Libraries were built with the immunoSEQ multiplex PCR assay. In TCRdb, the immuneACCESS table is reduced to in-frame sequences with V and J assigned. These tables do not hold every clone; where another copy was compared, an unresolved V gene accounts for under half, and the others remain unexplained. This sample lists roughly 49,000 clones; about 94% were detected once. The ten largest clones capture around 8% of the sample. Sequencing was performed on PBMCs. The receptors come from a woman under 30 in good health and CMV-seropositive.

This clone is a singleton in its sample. CDR3 region: CASSQDGGDSSYEQYF. The DNA for the CDR3 is TGTGCCAGCAGCCAAGATGGGGGCGACAGCTCCTACGAGCAGTACTTC. V is TRBV4-2 and J is TRBJ2-7, with D tentatively TRBD1 (6 bases). This CDR3 region has 16 residues. V dropped 0 bases and J dropped 0 bases, with 12 bases sitting between them. Germline V gene sequence: CDR1 LGHNA, CDR2 YNFKEQ.

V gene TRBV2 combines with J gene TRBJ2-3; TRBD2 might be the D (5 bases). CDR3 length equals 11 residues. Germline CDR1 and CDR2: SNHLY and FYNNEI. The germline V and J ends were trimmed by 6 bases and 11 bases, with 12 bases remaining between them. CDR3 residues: CASRETSGQYF. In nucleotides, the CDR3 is TGTGCCAGCAGGGAAACGAGCGGGCAGTATTTT. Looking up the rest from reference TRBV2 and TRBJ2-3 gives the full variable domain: EPEVTQTPSHQVTQMGQEVILRCVPISNHLYFYWYRQILGQKVEFLVSFYNNEISEKSEIFDDQFSVERPDGSNFTLKIRSTKLEDSAMYFCASRETSGQYFGPGTRLTVL.

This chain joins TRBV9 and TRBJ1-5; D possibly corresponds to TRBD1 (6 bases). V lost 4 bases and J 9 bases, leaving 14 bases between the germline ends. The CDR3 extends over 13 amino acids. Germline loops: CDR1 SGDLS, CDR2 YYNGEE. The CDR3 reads CASSLQGNRPQHF. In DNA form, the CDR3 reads TGTGCCAGCAGCTTACAGGGCAATAGGCCCCAGCATTTT.

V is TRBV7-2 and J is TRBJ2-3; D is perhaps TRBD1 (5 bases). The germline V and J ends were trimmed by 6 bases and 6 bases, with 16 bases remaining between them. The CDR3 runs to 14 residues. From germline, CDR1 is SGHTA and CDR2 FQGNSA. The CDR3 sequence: CASRDRQGGDTQYF. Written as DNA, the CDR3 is TGTGCCAGCAGAGACCGCCAGGGTGGGGATACGCAGTATTTT.

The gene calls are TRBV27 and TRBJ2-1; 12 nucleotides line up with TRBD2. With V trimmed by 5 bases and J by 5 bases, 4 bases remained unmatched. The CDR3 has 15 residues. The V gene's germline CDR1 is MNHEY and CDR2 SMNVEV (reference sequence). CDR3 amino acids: CASSLTSGSNNEQFF. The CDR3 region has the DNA TGTGCCAGCAGTCTGACTAGCGGGAGTAACAATGAGCAGTTCTTC.

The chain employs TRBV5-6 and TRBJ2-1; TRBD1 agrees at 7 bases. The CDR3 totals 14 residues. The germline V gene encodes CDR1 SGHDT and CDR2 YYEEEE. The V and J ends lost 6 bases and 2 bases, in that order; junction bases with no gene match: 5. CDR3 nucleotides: TGTGCCAGCACCCAGGGGGAGCCCTACAATGAGCAGTTCTTC. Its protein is CASTQGEPYNEQFF.

The CDR3 region is CASSPGGDPTYEQYF. The CDR3 region has the DNA TGTGCCAGCAGCCCCGGGGGGGACCCTACCTACGAGCAGTACTTC. The chain couples TRBV9 to TRBJ2-7, with TRBD2 matching 8 bases. The CDR3 covers 15 residues. Trimming removed 4 bases from V and 2 bases from J; junction bases left unmatched: 8. The germline V gene encodes CDR1 SGDLS and CDR2 YYNGEE.

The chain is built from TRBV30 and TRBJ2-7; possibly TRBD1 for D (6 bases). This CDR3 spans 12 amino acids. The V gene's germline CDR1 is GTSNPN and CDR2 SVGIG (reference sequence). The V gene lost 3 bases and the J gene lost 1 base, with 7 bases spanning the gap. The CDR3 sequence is CAWSQGSYEQYF. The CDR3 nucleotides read TGTGCCTGGAGCCAGGGGTCCTACGAGCAGTACTTC.

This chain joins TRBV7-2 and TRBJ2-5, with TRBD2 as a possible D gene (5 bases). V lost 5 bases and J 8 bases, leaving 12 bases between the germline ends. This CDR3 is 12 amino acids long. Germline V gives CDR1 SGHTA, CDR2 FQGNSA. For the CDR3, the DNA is TGTGCCAGCAGCCTCAGTGGAGGAACCCAGTACTTC. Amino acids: CASSLSGGTQYF.

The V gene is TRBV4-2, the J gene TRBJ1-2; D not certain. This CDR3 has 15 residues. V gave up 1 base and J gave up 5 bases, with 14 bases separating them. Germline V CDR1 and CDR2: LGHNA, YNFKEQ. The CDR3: CASSQAGGREYGYTF. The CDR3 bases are TGTGCCAGCAGCCAAGCTGGCGGTCGTGAATATGGCTACACCTTC.

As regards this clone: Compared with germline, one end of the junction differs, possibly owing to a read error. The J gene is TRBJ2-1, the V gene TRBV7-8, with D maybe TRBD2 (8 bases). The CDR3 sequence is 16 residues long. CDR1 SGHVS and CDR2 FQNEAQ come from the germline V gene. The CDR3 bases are TGTGCCTGCAGCCGAGGGGGACAGCGGGAGCAAAGTGAGCAGTTCTTC. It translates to CACSRGGQREQSEQFF.

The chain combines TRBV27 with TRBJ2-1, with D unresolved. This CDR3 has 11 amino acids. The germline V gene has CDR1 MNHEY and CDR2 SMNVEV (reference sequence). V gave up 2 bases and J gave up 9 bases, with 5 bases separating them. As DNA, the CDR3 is TGTGCCAGCAGTTTAGCTAGTGAGCAGTTCTTC. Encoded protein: CASSLASEQFF.

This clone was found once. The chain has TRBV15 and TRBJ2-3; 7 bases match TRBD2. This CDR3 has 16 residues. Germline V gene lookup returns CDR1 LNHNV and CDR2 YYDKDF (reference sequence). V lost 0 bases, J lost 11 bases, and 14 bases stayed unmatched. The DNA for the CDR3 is TGTGCCACCAGCAGAGATAGAACGGGAGGCCGGTTCAAGCAGTATTTT. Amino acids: CATSRDRTGGRFKQYF.

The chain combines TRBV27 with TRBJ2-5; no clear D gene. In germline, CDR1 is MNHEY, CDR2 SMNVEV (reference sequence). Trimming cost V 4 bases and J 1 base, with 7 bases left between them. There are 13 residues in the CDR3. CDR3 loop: CASSSNSQETQYF. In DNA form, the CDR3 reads TGTGCCAGCAGTTCCAACAGCCAAGAGACCCAGTACTTC.

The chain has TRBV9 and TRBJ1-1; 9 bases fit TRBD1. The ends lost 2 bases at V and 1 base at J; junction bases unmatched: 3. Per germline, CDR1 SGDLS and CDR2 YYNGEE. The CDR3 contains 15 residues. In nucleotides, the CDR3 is TGTGCCAGCAGCGTTACAGGGGGCGGGAACACTGAAGCTTTCTTT. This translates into CASSVTGGGNTEAFF.

For the CDR3, the DNA is TGTGCCAGCAGCTTGAATCGCGGGGATACGCAGTATTTT. Protein: CASSLNRGDTQYF. The genes are TRBV5-8 and TRBJ2-3, with a tentative D call TRBD2 (5 bases). The CDR3 length is 13 residues. CDR1 is SGHTS and CDR2 is YDEGEE in the germline V gene. Trimming pared 1 base from V and 6 bases from J, leaving 9 bases between.

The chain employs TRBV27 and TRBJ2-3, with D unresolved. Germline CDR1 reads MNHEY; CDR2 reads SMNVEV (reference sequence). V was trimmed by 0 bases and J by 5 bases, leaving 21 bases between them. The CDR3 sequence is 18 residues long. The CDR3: CASSLSVQSGLFRDTQYF. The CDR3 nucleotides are TGTGCCAGCAGTTTATCCGTCCAAAGTGGGCTTTTTAGAGATACGCAGTATTTT.

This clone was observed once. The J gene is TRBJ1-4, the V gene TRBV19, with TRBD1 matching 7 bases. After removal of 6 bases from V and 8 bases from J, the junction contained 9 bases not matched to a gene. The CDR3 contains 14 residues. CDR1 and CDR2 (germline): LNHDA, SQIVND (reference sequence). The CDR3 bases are TGTGCCAGTAGGGGGGACAGTAGTATCGAAAAACTGTTTTTT. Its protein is CASRGDSSIEKLFF.

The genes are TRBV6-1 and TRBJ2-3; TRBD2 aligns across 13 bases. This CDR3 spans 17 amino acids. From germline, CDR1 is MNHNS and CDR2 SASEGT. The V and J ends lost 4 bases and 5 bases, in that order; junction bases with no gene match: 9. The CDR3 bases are TGTGCCAGCAGTGCGCTGACTAGCGGGAGGTTGGGAGATACGCAGTATTTT. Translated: CASSALTSGRLGDTQYF.

CDR3: CASSPGQDEQYF. The CDR3 DNA follows: TGCGCCAGCAGCCCAGGGCAGGACGAGCAGTACTTC. This chain uses TRBV5-1 with TRBJ2-7, with D possibly matching TRBD1 (5 bases). Germline-derived CDR1 and CDR2 are SGHRS and YFSETQ. The V end was cut by 4 bases, the J end by 5 bases, with 10 bases between. The CDR3 is made up of 12 amino acids.

CDR3 sequence: CASSDSVAAGTHRRHNYGYTF. CDR3 sequence (DNA): TGTGCCAGCAGTGACTCAGTCGCCGCCGGGACACATCGAAGACATAACTATGGCTACACCTTC. V is TRBV6-4 and J is TRBJ1-2; D perhaps matches TRBD1 (6 bases). The CDR3 has 21 amino acids. Germline loops: CDR1 MRHNA, CDR2 SNTAGT. The V end lost 0 bases, the J end lost 1 base, and 27 bases lay between the germline ends.